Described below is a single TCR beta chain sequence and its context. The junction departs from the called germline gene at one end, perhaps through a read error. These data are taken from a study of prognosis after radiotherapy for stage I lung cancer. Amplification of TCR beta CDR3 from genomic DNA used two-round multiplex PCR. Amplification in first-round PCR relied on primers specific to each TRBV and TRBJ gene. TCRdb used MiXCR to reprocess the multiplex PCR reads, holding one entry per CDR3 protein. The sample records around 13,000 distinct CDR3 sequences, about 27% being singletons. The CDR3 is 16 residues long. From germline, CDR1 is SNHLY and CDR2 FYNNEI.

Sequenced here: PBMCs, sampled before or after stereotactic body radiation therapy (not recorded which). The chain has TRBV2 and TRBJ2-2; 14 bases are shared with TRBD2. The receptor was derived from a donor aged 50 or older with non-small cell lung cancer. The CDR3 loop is CASSAGLAGGHRGAVF. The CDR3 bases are TGTGCCAGCAGTGCAGGACTAGCGGGGGGTCACCGGGGAGCTGTTTTT.